These 18 T cell receptor beta chains share one sample of origin, sequenced in a study of T cells in Graves' hyperthyroidism and ophthalmopathy. TCR beta CDR3 regions were amplified from RNA. A first-round RT-PCR of the TCR CDR3 used the HTBI primer set. TCRdb fed the multiplex PCR reads into MiXCR, producing one record per CDR3 protein. The sample holds 250,000 to 300,000 distinct CDR3 sequences, about 14% seen once. Sample: blood. The receptors originated from a woman in her 40s with Graves' hyperthyroidism that later progressed to Graves' ophthalmopathy.

This clonotype was detected many times. The chain couples TRBV27 to TRBJ1-1, with D perhaps matching TRBD1 (6 bases). V was cut by 6 bases and J by 6 bases, with 14 bases left in between. This CDR3 has 13 amino acids. Germline values: CDR1 MNHEY, CDR2 SMNVEV (reference sequence). For the CDR3, the DNA is TGTGCCAGCAGGTCAGGGGATAGCGCTGAAGCTTTCTTT. Protein product: CASRSGDSAEAFF.

Many counts were recorded for this clonotype. The CDR3 nucleotides are TGTGCCAGCAGCGCGGGGCGGGACAGGAACTCCTACGAGCAGTACTTC. As protein: CASSAGRDRNSYEQYF. The chain joins TRBV9 to TRBJ2-7; TRBD1 matches 8 bases. Germline V gives CDR1 SGDLS, CDR2 YYNGEE. This CDR3 has 16 residues. After removal of 3 bases from V and 0 bases from J, the junction contained 8 bases not matched to a gene.

The rearrangement links TRBV14 to TRBJ2-3; 8 bases map to TRBD1. The CDR3 has 17 residues. V lost 3 bases and J lost 4; bases outside the gene matches: 12. CDR1 is SGHDN and CDR2 is FVKESK in the germline V gene. CDR3 sequence reads: CASSQNRGTFPPDTQYF. The CDR3 region has the DNA TGTGCCAGCAGCCAGAACAGGGGGACCTTCCCCCCAGATACGCAGTATTTT.

This clonotype was recorded at least ten times. The chain is built from TRBV5-4 and TRBJ2-7; no clear D. This CDR3 has 11 residues. Germline CDR1 reads SGHNT; CDR2 reads YYREEE (reference sequence). Between the trimmed V and J ends, which lost 3 bases and 4 bases, there was a span of 5 bases. CDR3 protein: CASSSMYEQYF. DNA for the CDR3: TGTGCCAGCAGCTCTATGTACGAGCAGTACTTC.

This clonotype was counted many times. This chain connects TRBV15 to TRBJ2-7; TRBD2 is a possible D gene (7 bases). CDR1 and CDR2 (germline): LNHNV, YYDKDF (reference sequence). V was cut by 1 base and J by 6 bases, with 16 bases left in between. The CDR3 has 15 residues. The CDR3 reads CATSRGGKGEGEQYF. The CDR3, as DNA: TGTGCCACCAGCAGAGGCGGAAAGGGGGAGGGCGAGCAGTACTTC.

The chain is built from TRBV24-1 and TRBJ2-1, with D unresolved. CDR1 is KGHDR, CDR2 SFDVKD, per germline. V was shortened by 4 bases and J by 3 bases, with 3 bases between the two germline ends. The CDR3 extends over 12 amino acids. CDR3 amino acids: CATSDYYNEQFF. In DNA, the CDR3 is TGTGCCACCAGTGACTACTACAATGAGCAGTTCTTC.

This clonotype was seen many times. The chain joins TRBV28 to TRBJ2-6; maybe TRBD1 (6 bases). V dropped 6 bases and J dropped 1 base, with 16 bases sitting between them. The germline CDR1 and CDR2 sequences are MDHEN and SYDVKM. The CDR3 loop spans 17 amino acids. CDR3 DNA: TGTGCCAGCAGCTCTCAGGGGCAAAAGTCTGGGGCCAACGTCCTGACTTTC. It codes for CASSSQGQKSGANVLTF. The complete variable domain, with remaining parts taken from reference TRBV28 and TRBJ2-6, reads DVKVTQSSRYLVKRTGEKVFLECVQDMDHENMFWYRQDPGLGLRLIYFSYDVKMKEKGDIPEGYSVSREKKERFSLILESASTNQTSMYLCASSSQGQKSGANVLTFGAGSRLTVL.

In its sample, this clonotype was seen many times. The chain uses TRBV14 and TRBJ2-7; TRBD1 or TRBD2 may be the D gene (5 bases each). The germline CDR1 and CDR2 sequences are SGHDN and FVKESK. The CDR3 sequence is 15 residues long. V was shortened by 4 bases and J by 2 bases, with 15 bases between the two germline ends. The CDR3 spells CASSLAGLAAYEQYF. DNA of the CDR3: TGTGCCAGCAGCCTTGCAGGGCTAGCAGCCTACGAGCAGTACTTC.

In this sample, this clonotype turned up many times. The CDR3 DNA follows: TGTGCCAGCAGCAATGGACTAGCGATAACAGATACGCAGTATTTT. This gives the protein CASSNGLAITDTQYF. The chain employs TRBV11-1 and TRBJ2-3, with TRBD2 matching 9 bases. Germline CDR1 SGHAT, CDR2 FQDESV (reference sequence). Trimming took 5 bases from V and 3 from J; bases not matched to a gene: 6. CDR3 length: 15 amino acids. The complete variable domain, with remaining parts taken from reference TRBV11-1 and TRBJ2-3, reads EAEVAQSPRYKITEKSQAVAFWCDPISGHATLYWYRQILGQGPELLVQFQDESVVDDSQLPKDRFSAERLKGVDSTLKIQPAELGDSAMYLCASSNGLAITDTQYFGPGTRLTVL.

This clonotype has ten or more counts. V and J are TRBV4-2 and TRBJ1-5, with D unresolved. CDR3 length: 13 amino acids. V gave up 3 bases and J gave up 4 bases, with 7 bases separating them. The germline gives CDR1 LGHNA, CDR2 YNFKEQ. The CDR3 region is CASSQNSNQPQHF. CDR3 in DNA: TGTGCCAGCAGCCAGAACAGTAATCAGCCCCAGCATTTT.

About this clonotype: It may be a read error: a sequence one base away is much more abundant. V is TRBV7-6 and J is TRBJ2-1, with 10 bases that match TRBD1. The J call may be faulty, since TRBJ2-7 better matches the DNA end. The CDR3 runs to 13 residues. Germline loops: CDR1 SGHVS, CDR2 FNYEAQ. The CDR3, as DNA: TGTGCCAGTCGACAGGGGGCGGGGAATGAGCAGTACTTC. Translating it yields CASRQGAGNEQYF.

There are many counts of this clonotype. The V gene is TRBV7-8, the J gene TRBJ2-1, with D maybe TRBD1 (6 bases). CDR3 length equals 15 residues. Germline V gene data show CDR1 as SGHVS and CDR2 as FQNEAQ. The V end was cut by 5 bases, the J end by 3 bases, with 14 bases between. This CDR3 reads CASSPTGQLYNEQFF. CDR3 DNA sequence: TGTGCCAGCAGCCCCACCGGACAGCTCTACAATGAGCAGTTCTTC.

This clonotype has just one count. One end of the junction is discordant with germline, which a read error may explain. J is TRBJ1-5 and V is TRBV7-8; D possibly corresponds to TRBD1 (5 bases). Germline V gene sequence: CDR1 SGHVS, CDR2 FQNEAQ. The CDR3 has 15 residues. The CDR3 sequence: CASSLGDVRNQRQHF. CDR3 bases: TGTGCCAGCAGCTTAGGGGACGTACGCAATCAGCGCCAGCATTTT.

This chain connects TRBV6-1 to TRBJ1-5; 7 bases line up with TRBD1. V lost 6 bases to trimming and J lost 0 bases; unmatched junction nucleotides: 8. The CDR3 consists of 16 residues. Germline values: CDR1 MNHNS, CDR2 SASEGT. The CDR3 DNA is TGTGCCAGCAGCCAGGGTACAGGGGCTAGCAATCAGCCCCAGCATTTT. Protein product: CASSQGTGASNQPQHF.

The CDR3 here is CASSLGGGSPYEQYF. CDR3 DNA sequence: TGTGCCAGCAGCTTGGGGGGGGGATCCCCCTACGAGCAGTACTTC. The rearrangement joins TRBV5-4 to TRBJ2-7; 7 nucleotides agree with TRBD2. The CDR3 length is 15 residues. The germline CDR1 and CDR2 sequences are SGHNT and YYREEE (reference sequence). With 0 bases clipped from V and 2 bases from J, the junction kept 5 bases outside the gene matches.

This clonotype was counted only a few times. The chain couples TRBV7-6 to TRBJ2-2, with 10 bases aligning to TRBD1. CDR3 size: 15 residues. The germline gives CDR1 SGHVS, CDR2 FNYEAQ. With 6 bases clipped from V and 8 bases from J, the junction kept 9 bases outside the gene matches. The CDR3 is CASRPGTGVIGELFF. CDR3 DNA: TGTGCCAGCAGACCCGGGACAGGGGTGATTGGGGAGCTGTTTTTT.

This clonotype has a count of ten or more. The chain uses TRBV19 and TRBJ1-1, with 8 bases identical to TRBD1. The CDR3 spans 17 residues. V trimming: 2 bases; J trimming: 1 base; junction bases outside the gene matches: 9. CDR1 and CDR2 from the germline V gene are LNHDA and SQIVND (reference sequence). CDR3 residues: CASSIRIWDRKNTEAFF. Written as DNA, the CDR3 is TGTGCCAGTAGTATACGGATTTGGGACAGGAAGAACACTGAAGCTTTCTTT.

This clonotype was detected many times. The rearrangement links TRBV10-3 to TRBJ2-3; 9 nucleotides match TRBD1. The junction had 16 bases not matched to a gene; V was cut back by 0 bases and J by 3 bases. Germline V gene sequence: CDR1 ENHRY, CDR2 SYGVKD. The CDR3 totals 20 residues. The CDR3 here is CAISESALGTGSASTDTQYF. In DNA, the CDR3 is TGTGCCATCAGTGAGTCGGCCCTAGGGACAGGGAGCGCCTCTACAGATACGCAGTATTTT.